These 22 T cell receptor beta chains were all obtained from the same sample, sequenced in a study of glioma-infiltrating T cells after dendritic cell vaccination. Measured with immunoSEQ multiplex PCR; TCRdb has only the in-frame clones, and not every one. The sample includes some 99,000 clones, 65% to 85% seen only once; the top ten take 5.4%. As to time point: after dendritic cell vaccination, including at tumor progression/relapse. The sample consisted of blood, taken after dendritic cell vaccination. These receptors originate from a human donor with glioblastoma.

V gene TRBV29-1 combines with J gene TRBJ2-7; perhaps TRBD1 as D (7 bases). Trimming took off 4 bases at V and 1 base at J, with 17 bases between the two ends. The CDR3 runs to 15 residues. CDR1 and CDR2 (germline): SQVTM, ANQGSEA. The CDR3 spells CSVGNAGGLSYEQYF. In DNA, the CDR3 is TGCAGCGTTGGTAATGCAGGGGGGTTGTCCTACGAGCAGTACTTC.

This chain joins TRBV27 and TRBJ2-5; 12 bases map to TRBD2. This CDR3 is built from 16 residues. V was clipped by 5 bases and J by 4 bases; unmatched bases: 8. Germline-derived CDR1 and CDR2 are MNHEY and SMNVEV (reference sequence). CDR3 in DNA: TGTGCCAGCAGTCTCCGGACTAGCGGGATTCCAGAGACCCAGTACTTC. It encodes CASSLRTSGIPETQYF.

The chain joins TRBV7-9 to TRBJ1-2; weak D call: TRBD1 (5 bases). This CDR3 has 14 amino acids. V was shortened by 5 bases and J by 0 bases, with 10 bases between the two germline ends. The germline gives CDR1 SEHNR, CDR2 FQNEAQ (reference sequence). CDR3 bases: TGTGCCAGCAGCCGGGGGACGGCTAACTATGGCTACACCTTC. It is translated as CASSRGTANYGYTF.

The chain combines TRBV6-5 with TRBJ2-2, with D perhaps matching TRBD1 (6 bases). Germline CDR1 is MNHEY and CDR2 is SVGAGI. The V end lost 8 bases, the J end lost 1 base, and 11 bases lay between the germline ends. The CDR3 contains 14 residues. CDR3 region: CASALQGNTGELFF. The DNA of the CDR3 is TGTGCCAGCGCACTACAGGGGAACACCGGGGAGCTGTTTTTT.

This clone appeared once. The gene calls are TRBV30 and TRBJ2-3; TRBD1 agrees at 12 bases. Germline CDR1 reads GTSNPN; CDR2 reads SVGIG (reference sequence). The junction had 8 bases not matched to a gene; V was cut back by 5 bases and J by 5 bases. The CDR3 is 15 amino acids. DNA for the CDR3: TGTGCCTGGTCCGGGACAGGGGGCATCCAAGATACGCAGTATTTT. Amino acids: CAWSGTGGIQDTQYF.

This chain uses TRBV15 with TRBJ1-3, with D perhaps matching TRBD1 (5 bases). The CDR3 is made up of 14 amino acids. In germline, CDR1 is LNHNV, CDR2 YYDKDF (reference sequence). V gave up 4 bases and J gave up 4 bases, with 11 bases separating them. The CDR3 reads CATSTRQIGNTIYF. CDR3 nucleotides: TGTGCCACCAGCACACGACAGATCGGAAACACCATATATTTT.

The chain is built from TRBV5-1 and TRBJ2-2, with D perhaps TRBD2 (5 bases). There are 14 residues in the CDR3. CDR1 and CDR2 (germline): SGHRS, YFSETQ. V lost 4 bases and J lost 2, with 9 bases in between. CDR3: CASSRGSNTGELFF. The CDR3 region has the DNA TGCGCCAGCAGCCGGGGAAGTAACACCGGGGAGCTGTTTTTT.

The rearrangement uses TRBV11-2 and TRBJ2-7; 10 bases map to TRBD2. CDR1 SGHAT and CDR2 FQNNGV come from the germline V gene. Unmatched junction bases numbered 10, after V lost 1 base and J lost 1 base. This CDR3 has 18 residues. CDR3 loop: CASSLVAAGGHFSYEQYF. The CDR3 DNA sequence: TGTGCCAGCAGCTTAGTCGCAGCGGGGGGGCATTTTTCCTACGAGCAGTACTTC. Combining the CDR3 with reference TRBV11-2 and TRBJ2-7 gives the whole variable domain EAGVAQSPRYKIIEKRQSVAFWCNPISGHATLYWYQQILGQGPKLLIQFQNNGVVDDSQLPKDRFSAERLKGVDSTLKIQPAKLEDSAVYLCASSLVAAGGHFSYEQYFGPGTRLTVT.

The CDR3 spells CASRLGTSGTYEQYF. CDR3 nucleotide sequence: TGTGCAAGTCGCCTAGGTACTAGCGGGACCTACGAGCAGTACTTC. The chain recombines TRBV12-2 with TRBJ2-7; the table gives TRBD2 as D, unverified against the DNA. TRBV12-2 is an annotated pseudogene. The CDR3 loop spans 15 amino acids.

This chain joins TRBV30 and TRBJ1-2; no clear D. CDR3 length: 11 residues. Germline CDR1 and CDR2: GTSNPN and SVGIG (reference sequence). Trimming removed 0 bases from V and 9 bases from J, with 8 bases in between. CDR3 in amino acids: CAWSVLGSYTF. Written as DNA, the CDR3 is TGTGCCTGGAGTGTACTAGGCAGCTACACCTTC.

This clone has just a few counts. J is TRBJ1-1 and V is TRBV6-1; D may be TRBD1 (5 bases). CDR3 length equals 16 residues. V lost 0 bases to trimming and J lost 3 bases, with 14 bases between them. Germline V gives CDR1 MNHNS, CDR2 SASEGT. CDR3 nucleotides: TGTGCCAGCAGTGAAGCGGAGGGGTTTTTCGACACTGAAGCTTTCTTT. Encoded protein: CASSEAEGFFDTEAFF.

The chain has TRBV7-2 and TRBJ1-3, with TRBD1 matching over 7 bases. Trimming took 0 bases from V and 0 from J; bases not matched to a gene: 2. The CDR3 totals 16 residues. Germline values: CDR1 SGHTA, CDR2 FQGNSA. CDR3 DNA sequence: TGTGCCAGCAGCTTAGCGGGACAGCTCTCTGGAAACACCATATATTTT. Protein sequence: CASSLAGQLSGNTIYF.

The V gene is TRBV4-1, the J gene TRBJ2-2, with 10 bases identical to TRBD2. This CDR3 is 14 amino acids long. V trimming: 7 bases; J trimming: 6 bases; junction bases outside the gene matches: 5. Germline V gene sequence: CDR1 MGHRA, CDR2 YSYEKL. The DNA of the CDR3 is TGCGCCAGCATGGGGCTAGCGGGGGCCGGGGAGCTGTTTTTT. Its protein is CASMGLAGAGELFF.

This clone was observed a few times. The chain uses TRBV6-5 and TRBJ2-2; no reliable D call. Germline CDR1 is MNHEY and CDR2 is SVGAGI. The CDR3 is 14 residues long. Trimming removed 6 bases from V and 2 bases from J, with 10 bases in between. The CDR3 DNA reads as TGTGCCAGCAGGGTTCTAGTAAACACCGGGGAGCTGTTTTTT. The encoded protein is CASRVLVNTGELFF.

The chain recombines TRBV6-1 with TRBJ2-1, with 8 positions matching TRBD1. The germline V gene encodes CDR1 MNHNS and CDR2 SASEGT. This CDR3 contains 15 residues. V was pared by 4 bases and J by 0 bases, with 2 bases of the junction left unmatched. The CDR3 spells CASSADRDSYNEQFF. The CDR3 coding sequence is TGTGCCAGCAGTGCGGACAGGGACTCCTACAATGAGCAGTTCTTC.

The chain employs TRBV7-3 and TRBJ2-1; D remains ambiguous. This CDR3 is 14 amino acids long. Germline CDR1 SGHTA, CDR2 FQGTGA. V lost 2 bases to trimming and J lost 7 bases, with 12 bases between them. CDR3 in DNA: TGTGCCAGCAGCTTAGATGGTAGTTCGAATGAGCAGTTCTTC. It is translated as CASSLDGSSNEQFF.

This clone was observed once. The chain has TRBV28 and TRBJ2-3; D is possibly TRBD2 (6 bases). The V end lost 7 bases, the J end lost 2 bases, and 16 bases lay between the germline ends. Germline CDR1 MDHEN, CDR2 SYDVKM. The CDR3 is made up of 15 amino acids. In nucleotides, the CDR3 is TGTGCCAGCAACCTTCCTGGAGGGATCACAGATACGCAGTATTTT. Encoded protein: CASNLPGGITDTQYF. The full variable domain, in which reference TRBV28 and TRBJ2-3 provide the parts outside the CDR3, is DVKVTQSSRYLVKRTGEKVFLECVQDMDHENMFWYRQDPGLGLRLIYFSYDVKMKEKGDIPEGYSVSREKKERFSLILESASTNQTSMYLCASNLPGGITDTQYFGPGTRLTVL.

This chain uses TRBV10-2 with TRBJ2-5; D may be TRBD2 (5 bases). Looked up from germline, CDR1 is WSHSY and CDR2 is SAAADI. The CDR3 loop spans 16 amino acids. Trimming stripped 0 bases from V and 5 bases from J, with 16 bases between. The CDR3 sequence: CASSESSWLEEETQYF. Here the CDR3 DNA reads TGCGCCAGCAGTGAGTCATCGTGGTTGGAGGAGGAGACCCAGTACTTC.

Written as DNA, the CDR3 is TGTGCCAGTAGTATCCTCGGGGACACTCGATATGGCTACACCTTC. Its protein product is CASSILGDTRYGYTF. The chain joins TRBV19 to TRBJ1-2, with TRBD1 as a possible D gene (6 bases). V lost 3 bases to trimming and J lost 5 bases, with 16 bases between them. The CDR3 contains 15 residues. From germline, CDR1 is LNHDA and CDR2 SQIVND (reference sequence).

The rearrangement uses TRBV10-1 and TRBJ2-1, with D perhaps TRBD2 (6 bases). The CDR3 is made up of 15 amino acids. Germline V gives CDR1 WNHNN, CDR2 SYGVQD (reference sequence). V was clipped by 5 bases and J by 0 bases, with 11 bases between them. CDR3 nucleotides: TGCGCCAGCAGTCCGAGCGGGCCCTCCTACAATGAGCAGTTCTTC. This encodes CASSPSGPSYNEQFF.

V gene TRBV2 combines with J gene TRBJ1-1, with 7 bases aligning to TRBD1. Germline V lookup: CDR1 SNHLY, CDR2 FYNNEI. Trimming removed 5 bases from V and 10 bases from J; junction bases left unmatched: 13. The CDR3 totals 14 residues. The CDR3 DNA reads TGTGCCAGCAGTCGAGGATTGACAGGGCAGGGAGCTTTCTTT. It codes for CASSRGLTGQGAFF. The full variable domain, with the rest looked up from reference TRBV2 and TRBJ1-1, is EPEVTQTPSHQVTQMGQEVILRCVPISNHLYFYWYRQILGQKVEFLVSFYNNEISEKSEIFDDQFSVERPDGSNFTLKIRSTKLEDSAMYFCASSRGLTGQGAFFGQGTRLTVV.

This clone has just a few counts. CDR3 nucleotide sequence: TGTGCCAGCAGCTTGGGCCTAGCTTTATCCTCTACGCAGTATTTT. It yields the protein CASSLGLALSSTQYF. This chain links TRBV5-4 with TRBJ2-3, with D possibly TRBD2 on 5 matching bases. CDR3 length: 15 amino acids. V lost 0 bases and J lost 8, with 16 bases in between. Germline V CDR1 and CDR2: SGHNT, YYREEE (reference sequence).